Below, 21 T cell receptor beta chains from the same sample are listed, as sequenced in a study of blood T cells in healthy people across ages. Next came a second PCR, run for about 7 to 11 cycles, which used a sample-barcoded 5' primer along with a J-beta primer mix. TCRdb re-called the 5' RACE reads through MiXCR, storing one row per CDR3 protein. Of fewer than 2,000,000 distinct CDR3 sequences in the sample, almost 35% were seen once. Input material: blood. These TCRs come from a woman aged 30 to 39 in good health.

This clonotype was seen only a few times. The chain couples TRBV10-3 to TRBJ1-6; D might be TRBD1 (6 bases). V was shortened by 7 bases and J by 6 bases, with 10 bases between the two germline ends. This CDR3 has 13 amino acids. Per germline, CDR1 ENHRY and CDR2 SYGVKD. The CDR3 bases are TGTGCCATCACTCCGGACAGTAATTCACCCCTCCACTTT. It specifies CAITPDSNSPLHF.

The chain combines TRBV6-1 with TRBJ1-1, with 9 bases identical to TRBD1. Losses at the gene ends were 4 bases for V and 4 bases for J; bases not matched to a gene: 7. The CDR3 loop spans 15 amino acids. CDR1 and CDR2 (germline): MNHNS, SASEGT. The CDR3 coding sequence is TGTGCCAGCAGTGCGCAACAGGGGGCAGGCACTGAAGCTTTCTTT. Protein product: CASSAQQGAGTEAFF.

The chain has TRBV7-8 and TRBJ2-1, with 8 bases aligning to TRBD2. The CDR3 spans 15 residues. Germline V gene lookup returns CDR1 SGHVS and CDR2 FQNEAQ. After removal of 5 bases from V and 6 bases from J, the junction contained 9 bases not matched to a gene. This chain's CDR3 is CASSGREGRINEQFF. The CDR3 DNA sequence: TGTGCCAGCAGCGGACGGGAGGGCCGAATCAATGAGCAGTTCTTC.

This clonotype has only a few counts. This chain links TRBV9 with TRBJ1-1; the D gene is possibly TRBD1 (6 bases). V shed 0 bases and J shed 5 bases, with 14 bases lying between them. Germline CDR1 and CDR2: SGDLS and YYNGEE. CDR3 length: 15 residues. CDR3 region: CASSVGRGGKTEAFF. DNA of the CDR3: TGTGCCAGCAGCGTAGGCAGGGGAGGAAAGACTGAAGCTTTCTTT.

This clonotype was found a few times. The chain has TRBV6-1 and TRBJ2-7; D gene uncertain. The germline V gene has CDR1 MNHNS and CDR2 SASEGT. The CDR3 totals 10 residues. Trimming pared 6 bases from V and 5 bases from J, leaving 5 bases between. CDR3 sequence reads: CASRADEQYF. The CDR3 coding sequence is TGTGCCAGCAGGGCAGACGAGCAGTACTTC.

CDR3 bases: TGCGCCAGCAGCACCTCATGGGAGACCCAGTACTTC. Protein: CASSTSWETQYF. The chain has TRBV5-1 and TRBJ2-4, with unresolved D. The J call may be in error: the DNA end matches TRBJ2-5 better. This CDR3 contains 12 residues. Germline CDR1 and CDR2: SGHRS and YFSETQ.

In DNA form, the CDR3 reads TGTGCCATCGGGAAGGACGAGACCTATGGCTACACCTTC. Translated: CAIGKDETYGYTF. The chain recombines TRBV10-3 with TRBJ1-2; no clear D. Germline assignment: CDR1 ENHRY and CDR2 SYGVKD. The CDR3 has 13 amino acids. The ends were cut back, 8 bases at V and 4 bases at J, with 14 bases in the middle.

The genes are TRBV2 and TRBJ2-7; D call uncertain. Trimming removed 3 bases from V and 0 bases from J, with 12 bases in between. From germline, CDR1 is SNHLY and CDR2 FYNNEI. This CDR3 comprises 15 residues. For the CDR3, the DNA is TGTGCCAGCAGTGATGCGGACGGGTACTCCTACGAGCAGTACTTC. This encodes CASSDADGYSYEQYF.

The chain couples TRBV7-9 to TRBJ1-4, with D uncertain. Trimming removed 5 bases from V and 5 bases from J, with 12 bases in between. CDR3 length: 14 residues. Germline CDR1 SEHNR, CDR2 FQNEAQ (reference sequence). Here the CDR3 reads CASSPEAENEKLFF. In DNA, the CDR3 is TGTGCCAGCAGCCCTGAGGCCGAGAATGAAAAACTGTTTTTT. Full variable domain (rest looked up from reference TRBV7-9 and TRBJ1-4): DTGVSQNPRHKITKRGQNVTFRCDPISEHNRLYWYRQTLGQGPEFLTYFQNEAQLEKSRLLSDRFSAERPKGSFSTLEIQRTEQGDSAMYLCASSPEAENEKLFFGSGTQLSVL.

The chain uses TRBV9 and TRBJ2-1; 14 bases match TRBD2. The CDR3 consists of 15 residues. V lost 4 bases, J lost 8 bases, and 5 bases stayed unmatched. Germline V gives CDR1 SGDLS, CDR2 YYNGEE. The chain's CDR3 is CASSPGTSGGHEQFF. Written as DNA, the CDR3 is TGTGCCAGCAGCCCGGGGACTAGCGGGGGTCATGAGCAGTTCTTC. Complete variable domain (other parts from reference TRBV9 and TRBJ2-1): DSGVTQTPKHLITATGQRVTLRCSPRSGDLSVYWYQQSLDQGLQFLIQYYNGEERAKGNILERFSAQQFPDLHSELNLSSLELGDSALYFCASSPGTSGGHEQFFGPGTRLTVL.

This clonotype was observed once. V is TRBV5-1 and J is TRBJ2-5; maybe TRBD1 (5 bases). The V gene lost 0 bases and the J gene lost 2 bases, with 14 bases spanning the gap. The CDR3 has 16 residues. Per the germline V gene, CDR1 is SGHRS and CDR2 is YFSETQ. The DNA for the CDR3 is TGCGCCAGCAGCTTGGTTGGCAGGGCAAGTCAAGAGACCCAGTACTTC. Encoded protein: CASSLVGRASQETQYF.

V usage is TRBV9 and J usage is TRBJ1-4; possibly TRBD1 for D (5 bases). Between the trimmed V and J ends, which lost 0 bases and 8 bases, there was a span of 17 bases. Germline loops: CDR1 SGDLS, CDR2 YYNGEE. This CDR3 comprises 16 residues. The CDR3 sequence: CASSVGGQGPTEKLFF. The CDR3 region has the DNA TGTGCCAGCAGCGTAGGAGGGCAGGGACCGACGGAAAAACTGTTTTTT.

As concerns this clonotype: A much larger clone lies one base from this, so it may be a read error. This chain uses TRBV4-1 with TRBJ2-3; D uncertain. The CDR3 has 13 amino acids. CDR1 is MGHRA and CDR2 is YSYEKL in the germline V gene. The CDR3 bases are TGCGCCAGCAGCCAAGACAGGTTAGATACGCGGTATTTT. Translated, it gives CASSQDRLDTRYF.

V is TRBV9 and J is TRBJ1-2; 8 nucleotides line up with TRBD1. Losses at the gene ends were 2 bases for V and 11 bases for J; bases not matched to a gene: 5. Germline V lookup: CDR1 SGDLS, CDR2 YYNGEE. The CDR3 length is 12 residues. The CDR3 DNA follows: TGTGCCAGCAGCGTCTCAGGACAGGGATACACCTTC. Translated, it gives CASSVSGQGYTF.

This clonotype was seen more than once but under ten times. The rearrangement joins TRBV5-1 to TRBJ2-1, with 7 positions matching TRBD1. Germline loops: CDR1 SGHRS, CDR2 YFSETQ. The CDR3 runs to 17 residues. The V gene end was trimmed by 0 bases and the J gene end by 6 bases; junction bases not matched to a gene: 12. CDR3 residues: CASSLDPGTVTFNEQFF. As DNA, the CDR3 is TGCGCCAGCAGCTTGGACCCCGGGACAGTTACCTTCAATGAGCAGTTCTTC. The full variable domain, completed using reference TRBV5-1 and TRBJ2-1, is KAGVTQTPRYLIKTRGQQVTLSCSPISGHRSVSWYQQTPGQGLQFLFEYFSETQRNKGNFPGRFSGRQFSNSRSEMNVSTLELGDSALYLCASSLDPGTVTFNEQFFGPGTRLTVL.

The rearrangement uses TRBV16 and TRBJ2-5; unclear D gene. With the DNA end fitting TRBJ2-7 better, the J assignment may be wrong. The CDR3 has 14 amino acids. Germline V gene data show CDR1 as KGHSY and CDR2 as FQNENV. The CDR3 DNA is TGTGCCAGCAGTTTCCGCCCAGGAAACTACGAGCAGTACTTC. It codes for CASSFRPGNYEQYF.

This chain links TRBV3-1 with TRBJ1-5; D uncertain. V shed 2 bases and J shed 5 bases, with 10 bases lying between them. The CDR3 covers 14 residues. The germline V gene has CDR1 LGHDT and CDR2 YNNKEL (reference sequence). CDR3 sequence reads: CASSQSAIDQPQHF. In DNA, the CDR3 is TGTGCCAGCAGCCAATCCGCGATCGATCAGCCCCAGCATTTT.

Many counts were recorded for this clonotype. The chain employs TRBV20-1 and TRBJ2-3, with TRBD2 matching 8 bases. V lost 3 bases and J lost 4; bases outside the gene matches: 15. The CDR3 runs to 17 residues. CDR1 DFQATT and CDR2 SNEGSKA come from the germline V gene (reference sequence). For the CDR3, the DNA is TGCAGTGCTAGTTCCCTTGGAGGACTAGCTGGATCAGATACGCAGTATTTT. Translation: CSASSLGGLAGSDTQYF.

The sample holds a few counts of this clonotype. CDR3 in DNA: TGTGCCAGCAGCTTAGTTGAAGGGACCGGGGAGCTGTTTTTT. This encodes CASSLVEGTGELFF. The rearrangement uses TRBV7-9 and TRBJ2-2; D call uncertain. The V gene's germline CDR1 is SEHNR and CDR2 FQNEAQ (reference sequence). This CDR3 contains 14 residues. The V end was cut by 1 base, the J end by 5 bases, with 8 bases between.

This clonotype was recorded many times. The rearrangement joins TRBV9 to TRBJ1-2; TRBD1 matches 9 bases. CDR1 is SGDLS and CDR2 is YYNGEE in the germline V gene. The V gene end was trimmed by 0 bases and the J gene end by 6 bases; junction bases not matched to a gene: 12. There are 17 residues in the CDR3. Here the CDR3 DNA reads TGTGCCAGCAGCGTAGTCGAAGGGACAGGGCTTCACGATGGCTACACCTTC. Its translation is CASSVVEGTGLHDGYTF.

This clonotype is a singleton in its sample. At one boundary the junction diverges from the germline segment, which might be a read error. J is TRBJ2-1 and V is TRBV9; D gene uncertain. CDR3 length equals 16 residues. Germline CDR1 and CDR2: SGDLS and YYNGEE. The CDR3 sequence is CASSAPWRSSYNEQFF. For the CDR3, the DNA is TGCGCCAGCAGCGCCCCATGGCGAAGCTCCTACAATGAGCAGTTCTTC. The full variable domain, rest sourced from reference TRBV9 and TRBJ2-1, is DSGVTQTPKHLITATGQRVTLRCSPRSGDLSVYWYQQSLDQGLQFLIQYYNGEERAKGNILERFSAQQFPDLHSELNLSSLELGDSALYFCASSAPWRSSYNEQFFGPGTRLTVL.